This T cell receptor (beta chain) was documented in a study of cytomegalovirus exposure and HLA in healthy donors. Study conclusions and caveats: A later examination showed that TCR association rates differed by HLA locus, with DRB1 most and HLA-C fewest.

The primer mix had 60 Vbeta and 13 Jbeta primers. In the source study's methods: Unique TCR beta chains numbered approximately 80 million in a later analysis, with around 11 million shared. The data were produced by immunoSEQ multiplex PCR, yet TCRdb's version contains in-frame clones alone and is incomplete. V and J calls and clone size come straight from that table; D and trimming were deduced from the DNA. This sample has about 93,000 clones, with approximately 83% found just once. Comments on this clone: Its specificity is not known.

Trimming pared 4 bases from V and 0 bases from J, leaving 16 bases between. CDR3 length: 16 residues. In germline, CDR1 is SGHVS, CDR2 FQNEAQ. Source material: PBMCs. The sequence derives from a man aged 45-65 years in good health and CMV-seronegative. V gene TRBV7-8 combines with J gene TRBJ2-7; maybe TRBD2 (6 bases). The CDR3 loop is CASSSGTALNSYEQYF. The CDR3 DNA is TGTGCCAGCAGCTCCGGGACTGCTCTTAACTCCTACGAGCAGTACTTC.